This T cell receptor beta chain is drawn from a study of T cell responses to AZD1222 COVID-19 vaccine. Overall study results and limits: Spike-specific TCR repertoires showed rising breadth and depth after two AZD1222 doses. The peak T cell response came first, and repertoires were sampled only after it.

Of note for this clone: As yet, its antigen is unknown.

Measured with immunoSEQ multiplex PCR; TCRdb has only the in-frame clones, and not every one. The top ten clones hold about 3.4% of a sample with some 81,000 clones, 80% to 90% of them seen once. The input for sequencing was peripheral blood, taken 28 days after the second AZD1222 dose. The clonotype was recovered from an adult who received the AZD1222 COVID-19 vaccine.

The CDR3 nucleotides read TGCGCCAGCAGCTTGGACAGCACTGGGGCCAACGTCCTGACTTTC. This codes for CASSLDSTGANVLTF. The chain uses TRBV5-1 and TRBJ2-6; no reliable D call. The CDR3 has 15 residues. V lost 0 bases and J lost 2, with 6 bases in between. The germline V gene has CDR1 SGHRS and CDR2 YFSETQ.